The T cell receptor beta chain under discussion was sequenced for a study of blood T cell repertoires in COVID-19. The CDR3 has 14 residues. Germline V gene data show CDR1 as SEHNR and CDR2 as FQNEAQ (reference sequence). The V gene end was trimmed by 5 bases and the J gene end by 6 bases; junction bases not matched to a gene: 8. Only in-frame clones appear in the TCRdb table, and some are missing; sequencing was by immunoSEQ multiplex PCR. The table lists about 270,000 clones, about nine tenths of them singletons. Source material: peripheral blood. The J gene is TRBJ2-7, the V gene TRBV7-9, with 9 bases fitting TRBD1. The origin of this receptor is a man aged 45 to 65 with acute or convalescent COVID-19. The CDR3 coding sequence is TGTGCCAGCAGCCCTACAGGACAGGGGAGCGAGCAGTACTTC. The encoded protein is CASSPTGQGSEQYF.